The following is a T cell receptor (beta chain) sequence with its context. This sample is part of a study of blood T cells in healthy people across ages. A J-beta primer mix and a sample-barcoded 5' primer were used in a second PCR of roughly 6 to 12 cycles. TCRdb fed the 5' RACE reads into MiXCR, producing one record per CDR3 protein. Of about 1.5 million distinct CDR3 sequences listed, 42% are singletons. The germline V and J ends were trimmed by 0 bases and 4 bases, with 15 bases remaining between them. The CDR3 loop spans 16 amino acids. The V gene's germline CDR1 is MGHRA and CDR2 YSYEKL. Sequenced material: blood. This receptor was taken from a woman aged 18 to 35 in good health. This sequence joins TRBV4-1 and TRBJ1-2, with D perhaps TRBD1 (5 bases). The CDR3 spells CASSQEAQGLTYGYTF. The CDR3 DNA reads TGCGCCAGCAGCCAAGAGGCGCAGGGCTTGACCTATGGCTACACCTTC.